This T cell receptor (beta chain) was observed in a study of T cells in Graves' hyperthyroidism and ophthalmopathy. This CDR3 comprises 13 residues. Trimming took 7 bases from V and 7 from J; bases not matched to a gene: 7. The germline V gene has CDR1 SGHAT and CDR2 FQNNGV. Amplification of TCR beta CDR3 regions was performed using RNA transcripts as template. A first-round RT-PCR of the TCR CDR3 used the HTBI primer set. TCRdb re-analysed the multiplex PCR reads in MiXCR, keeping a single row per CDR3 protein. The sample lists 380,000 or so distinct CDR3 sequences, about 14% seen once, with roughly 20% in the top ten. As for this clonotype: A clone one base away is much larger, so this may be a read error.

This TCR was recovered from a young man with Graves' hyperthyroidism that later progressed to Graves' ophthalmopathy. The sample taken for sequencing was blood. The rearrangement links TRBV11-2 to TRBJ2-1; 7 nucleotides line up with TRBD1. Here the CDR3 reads CASNPGQPNEQFF. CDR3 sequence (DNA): TGTGCCAGCAACCCGGGACAGCCTAATGAGCAGTTCTTC.